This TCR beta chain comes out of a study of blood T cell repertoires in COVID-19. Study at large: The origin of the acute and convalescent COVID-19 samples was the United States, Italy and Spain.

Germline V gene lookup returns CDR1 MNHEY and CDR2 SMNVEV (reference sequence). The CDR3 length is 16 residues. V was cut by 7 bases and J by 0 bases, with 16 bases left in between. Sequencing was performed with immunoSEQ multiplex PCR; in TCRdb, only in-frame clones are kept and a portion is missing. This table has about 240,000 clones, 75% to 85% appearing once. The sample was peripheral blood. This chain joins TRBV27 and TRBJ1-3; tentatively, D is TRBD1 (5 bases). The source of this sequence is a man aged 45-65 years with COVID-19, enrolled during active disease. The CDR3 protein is CASNLRDSRSGNTIYF. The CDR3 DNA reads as TGTGCCAGCAACCTTAGGGACTCACGCTCTGGAAACACCATATATTTT.